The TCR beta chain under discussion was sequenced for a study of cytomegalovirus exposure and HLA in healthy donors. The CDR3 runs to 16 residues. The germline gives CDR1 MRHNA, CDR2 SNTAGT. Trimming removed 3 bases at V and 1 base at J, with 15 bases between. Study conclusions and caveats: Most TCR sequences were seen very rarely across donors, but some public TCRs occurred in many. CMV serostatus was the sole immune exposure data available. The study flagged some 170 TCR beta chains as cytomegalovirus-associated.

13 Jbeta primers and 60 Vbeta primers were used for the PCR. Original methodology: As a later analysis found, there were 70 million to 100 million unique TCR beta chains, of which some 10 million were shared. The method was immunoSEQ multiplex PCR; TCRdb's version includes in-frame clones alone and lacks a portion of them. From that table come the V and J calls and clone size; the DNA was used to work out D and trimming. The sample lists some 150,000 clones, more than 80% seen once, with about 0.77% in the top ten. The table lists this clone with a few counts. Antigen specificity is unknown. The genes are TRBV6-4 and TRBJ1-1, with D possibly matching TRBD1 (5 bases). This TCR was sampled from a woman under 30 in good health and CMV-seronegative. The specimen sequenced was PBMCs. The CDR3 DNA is TGTGCCAGCAGTGAAGCGCTAGGAACAGGGAACACTGAAGCTTTCTTT. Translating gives CASSEALGTGNTEAFF.